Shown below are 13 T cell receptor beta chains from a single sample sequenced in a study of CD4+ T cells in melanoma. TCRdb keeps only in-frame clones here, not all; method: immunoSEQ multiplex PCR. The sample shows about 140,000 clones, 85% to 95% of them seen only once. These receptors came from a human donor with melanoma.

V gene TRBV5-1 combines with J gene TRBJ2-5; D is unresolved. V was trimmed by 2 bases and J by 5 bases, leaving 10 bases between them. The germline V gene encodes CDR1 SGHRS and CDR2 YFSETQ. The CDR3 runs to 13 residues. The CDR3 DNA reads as TGCGCCAGCAGCTTATTCGGGTCGGAGACCCAGTACTTC. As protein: CASSLFGSETQYF.

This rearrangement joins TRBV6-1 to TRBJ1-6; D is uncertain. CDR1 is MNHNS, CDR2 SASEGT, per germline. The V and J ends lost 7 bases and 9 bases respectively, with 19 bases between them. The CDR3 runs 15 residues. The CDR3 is CASIHRPGGRSPLHF. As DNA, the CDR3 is TGTGCCAGCATTCACAGACCCGGAGGACGTTCACCCCTCCACTTT.

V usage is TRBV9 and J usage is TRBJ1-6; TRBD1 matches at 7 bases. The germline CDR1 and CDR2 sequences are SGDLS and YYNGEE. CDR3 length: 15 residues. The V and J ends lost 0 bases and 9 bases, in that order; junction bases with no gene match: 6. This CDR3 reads CASSVAWDSSSPLHF. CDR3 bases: TGTGCCAGCAGCGTAGCCTGGGACAGCAGTTCACCCCTCCACTTT.

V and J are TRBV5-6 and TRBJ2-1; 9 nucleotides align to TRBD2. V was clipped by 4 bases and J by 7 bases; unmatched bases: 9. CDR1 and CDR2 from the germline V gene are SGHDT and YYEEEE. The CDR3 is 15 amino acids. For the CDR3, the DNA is TGTGCCAGCAGCCCCGGACTAGCGCGGAGAAATGAGCAGTTCTTC. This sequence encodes CASSPGLARRNEQFF.

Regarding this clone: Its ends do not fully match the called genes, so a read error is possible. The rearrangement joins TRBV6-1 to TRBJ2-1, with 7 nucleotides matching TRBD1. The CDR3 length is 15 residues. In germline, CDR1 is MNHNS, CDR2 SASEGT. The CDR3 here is CASREDRVGALPQFF. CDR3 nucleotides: TGTGCCAGCAGGGAAGACAGGGTGGGCGCACTTCCCCAGTTCTTC.

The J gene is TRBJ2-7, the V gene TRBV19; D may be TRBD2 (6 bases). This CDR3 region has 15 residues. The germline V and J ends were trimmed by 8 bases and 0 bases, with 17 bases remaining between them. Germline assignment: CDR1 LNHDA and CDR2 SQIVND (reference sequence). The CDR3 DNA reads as TGTGCCAGTTCAACCGGAGGGGCAAGCTCCTACGAGCAGTACTTC. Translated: CASSTGGASSYEQYF. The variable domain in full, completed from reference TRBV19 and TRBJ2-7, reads DGGITQSPKYLFRKEGQNVTLSCEQNLNHDAMYWYRQDPGQGLRLIYYSQIVNDFQKGDIAEGYSVSREKKESFPLTVTSAQKNPTAFYLCASSTGGASSYEQYFGPGTRLTVT.

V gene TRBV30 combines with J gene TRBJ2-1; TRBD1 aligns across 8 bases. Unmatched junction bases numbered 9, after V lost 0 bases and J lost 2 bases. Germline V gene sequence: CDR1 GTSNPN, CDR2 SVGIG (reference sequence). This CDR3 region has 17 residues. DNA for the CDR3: TGTGCCTGGAGTGTAGGTGGGGGACAGGCCACCTACAATGAGCAGTTCTTC. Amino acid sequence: CAWSVGGGQATYNEQFF.

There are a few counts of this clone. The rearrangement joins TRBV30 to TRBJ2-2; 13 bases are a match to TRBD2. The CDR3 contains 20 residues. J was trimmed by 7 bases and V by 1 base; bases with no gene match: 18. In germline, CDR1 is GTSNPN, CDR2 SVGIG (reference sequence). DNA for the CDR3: TGTGCCTGGAGTGACCCACCGGGACGGCGACTAGCGGGGGGAAACGGGGAGCTGTTTTTT. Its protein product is CAWSDPPGRRLAGGNGELFF.

This CDR3 is CASGTNYYEQYF. The CDR3 DNA reads TGTGCCAGCGGGACGAATTATTACGAGCAGTACTTC. V and J are TRBV6-6 and TRBJ2-7, with D possibly called TRBD1 or TRBD2 (5 bases each). The V end was cut by 8 bases, the J end by 4 bases, with 12 bases between. The CDR3 sequence is 12 residues long. Germline V lookup: CDR1 MNHNY, CDR2 SVGAGI (reference sequence).

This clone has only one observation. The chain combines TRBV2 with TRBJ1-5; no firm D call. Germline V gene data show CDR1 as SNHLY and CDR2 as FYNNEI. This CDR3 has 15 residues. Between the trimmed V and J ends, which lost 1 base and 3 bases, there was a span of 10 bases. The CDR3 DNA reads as TGTGCCAGCAGTGAAGGGACGGGATACAATCAGCCCCAGCATTTT. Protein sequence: CASSEGTGYNQPQHF.

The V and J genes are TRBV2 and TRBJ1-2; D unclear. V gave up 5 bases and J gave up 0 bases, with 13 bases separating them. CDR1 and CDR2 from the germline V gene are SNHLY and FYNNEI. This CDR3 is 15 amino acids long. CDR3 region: CASSMVGIANYGYTF. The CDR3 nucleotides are TGTGCCAGCAGTATGGTGGGGATAGCTAACTATGGCTACACCTTC. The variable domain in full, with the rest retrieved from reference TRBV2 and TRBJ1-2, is EPEVTQTPSHQVTQMGQEVILRCVPISNHLYFYWYRQILGQKVEFLVSFYNNEISEKSEIFDDQFSVERPDGSNFTLKIRSTKLEDSAMYFCASSMVGIANYGYTFGSGTRLTVV.

The CDR3 reads CASTDTLNYGYTF. CDR3 DNA sequence: TGTGCCAGTACGGACACCCTGAACTATGGCTACACCTTC. The chain joins TRBV19 to TRBJ1-2, with a weak D call TRBD1 (5 bases). V was shortened by 7 bases and J by 2 bases, with 11 bases between the two germline ends. The CDR3 contains 13 residues. CDR1 is LNHDA and CDR2 is SQIVND in the germline V gene (reference sequence).

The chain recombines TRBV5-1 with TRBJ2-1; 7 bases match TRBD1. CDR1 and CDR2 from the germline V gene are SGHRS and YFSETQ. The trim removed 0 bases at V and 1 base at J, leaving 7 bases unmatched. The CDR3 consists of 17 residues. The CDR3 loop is CASSLGSGGVSYNEQFF. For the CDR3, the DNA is TGCGCCAGCAGCTTGGGCTCAGGGGGAGTTTCCTACAATGAGCAGTTCTTC.